This T cell receptor (beta chain) was identified in a study of blood T cells in healthy people across ages. CDR3 length: 19 residues. The ends lost 3 bases at V and 1 base at J; junction bases unmatched: 12. A sample-barcoded 5' primer and a J-beta primer mix were used in a second PCR of about 7 to 11 cycles. Using its own MiXCR run on the 5' RACE reads, TCRdb lists one record per CDR3 protein. Seen here are hundreds of thousands of distinct CDR3 sequences, approximately 50% observed once, and the top ten hold 30% to 40%. The sequencing sample was made of blood. This clonotype was sampled from a man in his fifties or sixties in good health. V usage is TRBV12-3 or TRBV12-4 and J usage is TRBJ2-5; 12 nucleotides align to TRBD2. The CDR3 is CASSFRARLTSGGQETQYF. The CDR3 bases are TGTGCCAGCAGTTTCCGAGCGAGGTTGACTAGCGGGGGCCAAGAGACCCAGTACTTC.